The T cell receptor beta chain described here comes from a study of cytomegalovirus exposure and HLA in healthy donors. With 60 Vbeta and 13 Jbeta primers, the PCR was carried out. Here immunoSEQ multiplex PCR was the method, and the copy in TCRdb shows in-frame clones only, minus some. Here the sample spans 130,000 to 150,000 clones, more than 60% being singletons. Germline V gene sequence: CDR1 MNHNS, CDR2 SASEGT. Trimming took off 1 base at V and 6 bases at J, with 7 bases between the two ends. The CDR3 has 12 amino acids. The chain employs TRBV6-1 and TRBJ2-7; no definite D call. This TCR came from a male donor in good health and CMV-seronegative. Sample: PBMCs. Here the CDR3 DNA reads TGTGCCAGCAGTGAAGGTCACGGCGAGCAGTACTTC. Amino acids: CASSEGHGEQYF.